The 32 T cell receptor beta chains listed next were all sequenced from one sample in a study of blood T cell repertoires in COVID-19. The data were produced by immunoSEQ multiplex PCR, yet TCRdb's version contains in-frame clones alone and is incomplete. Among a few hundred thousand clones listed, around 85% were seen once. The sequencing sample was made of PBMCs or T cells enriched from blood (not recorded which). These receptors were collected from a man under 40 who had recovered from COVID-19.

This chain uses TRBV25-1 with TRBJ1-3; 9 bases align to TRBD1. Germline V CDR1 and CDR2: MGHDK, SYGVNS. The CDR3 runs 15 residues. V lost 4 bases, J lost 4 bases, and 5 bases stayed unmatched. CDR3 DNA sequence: TGTGCCAGCAGTGGCCGGGACAGGGACGGAAACACCATATATTTT. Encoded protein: CASSGRDRDGNTIYF.

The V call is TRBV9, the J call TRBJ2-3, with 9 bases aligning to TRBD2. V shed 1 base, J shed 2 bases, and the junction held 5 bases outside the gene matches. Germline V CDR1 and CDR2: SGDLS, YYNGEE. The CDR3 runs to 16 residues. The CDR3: CASSVKAGGYTDTQYF. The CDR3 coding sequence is TGTGCCAGCAGCGTAAAAGCGGGGGGTTACACAGATACGCAGTATTTT.

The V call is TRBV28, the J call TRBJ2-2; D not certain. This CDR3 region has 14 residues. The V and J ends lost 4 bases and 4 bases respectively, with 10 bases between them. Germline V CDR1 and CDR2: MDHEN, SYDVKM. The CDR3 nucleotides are TGTGCCAGCAGTTCGCCATTGGCCACCGGGGAGCTGTTTTTT. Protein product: CASSSPLATGELFF.

CDR3 nucleotide sequence: TGTGCCAGCAGTCTACAAGACACGTATGGCTACACCTTC. This encodes CASSLQDTYGYTF. This chain connects TRBV7-9 to TRBJ1-2; D ambiguous. V lost 6 bases to trimming and J lost 5 bases, with 13 bases between them. The CDR3 is 13 amino acids. Germline V CDR1 and CDR2: SEHNR, FQNEAQ (reference sequence).

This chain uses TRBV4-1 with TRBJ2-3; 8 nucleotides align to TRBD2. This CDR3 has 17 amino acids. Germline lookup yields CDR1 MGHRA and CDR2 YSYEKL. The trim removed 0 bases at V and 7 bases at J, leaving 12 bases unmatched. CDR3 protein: CASSQDPAGGPLNTQYF. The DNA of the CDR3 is TGCGCCAGCAGCCAAGATCCCGCGGGGGGCCCCCTCAATACGCAGTATTTT.

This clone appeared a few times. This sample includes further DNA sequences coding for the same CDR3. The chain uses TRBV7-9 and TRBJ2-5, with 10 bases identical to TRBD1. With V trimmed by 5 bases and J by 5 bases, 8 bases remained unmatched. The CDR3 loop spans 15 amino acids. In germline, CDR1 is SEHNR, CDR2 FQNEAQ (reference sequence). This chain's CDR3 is CASSLRQGAGETQYF. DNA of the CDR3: TGTGCCAGCAGCCTCAGACAGGGGGCGGGCGAGACCCAGTACTTC.

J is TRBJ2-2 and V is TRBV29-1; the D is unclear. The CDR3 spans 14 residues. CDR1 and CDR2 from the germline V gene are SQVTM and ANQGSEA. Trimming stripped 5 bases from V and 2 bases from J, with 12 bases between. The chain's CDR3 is CSVRVGVNTGELFF. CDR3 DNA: TGCAGCGTTCGGGTTGGAGTTAACACCGGGGAGCTGTTTTTT.

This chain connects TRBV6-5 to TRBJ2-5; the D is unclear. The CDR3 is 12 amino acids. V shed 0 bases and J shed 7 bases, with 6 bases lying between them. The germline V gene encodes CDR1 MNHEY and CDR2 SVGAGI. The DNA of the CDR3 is TGTGCCAGCAGTTACTCGACTGGGACCCAGTACTTC. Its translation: CASSYSTGTQYF.

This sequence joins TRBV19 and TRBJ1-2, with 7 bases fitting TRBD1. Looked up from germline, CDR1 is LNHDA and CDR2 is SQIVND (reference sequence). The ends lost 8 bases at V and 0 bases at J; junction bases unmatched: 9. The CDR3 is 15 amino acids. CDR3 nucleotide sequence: TGTGCCAGTGGAAAGGGGGGACAGACTAACTATGGCTACACCTTC. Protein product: CASGKGGQTNYGYTF.

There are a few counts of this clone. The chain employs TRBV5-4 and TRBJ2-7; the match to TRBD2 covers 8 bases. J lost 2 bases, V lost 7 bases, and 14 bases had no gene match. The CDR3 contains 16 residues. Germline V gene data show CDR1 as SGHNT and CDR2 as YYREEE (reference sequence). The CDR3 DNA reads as TGTGCCAGCGCCAAACCTACCTCGGGGGGGCCCTACGAGCAGTACTTC. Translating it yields CASAKPTSGGPYEQYF.

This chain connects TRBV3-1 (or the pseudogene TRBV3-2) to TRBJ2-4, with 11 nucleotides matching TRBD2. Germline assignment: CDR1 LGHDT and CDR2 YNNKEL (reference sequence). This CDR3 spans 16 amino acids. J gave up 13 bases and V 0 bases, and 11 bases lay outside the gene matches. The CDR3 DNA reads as TGTGCCAGCAGCCAAGATCGTAGCGGGGGGGCCGTTCGACAGTACTTC. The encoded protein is CASSQDRSGGAVRQYF.

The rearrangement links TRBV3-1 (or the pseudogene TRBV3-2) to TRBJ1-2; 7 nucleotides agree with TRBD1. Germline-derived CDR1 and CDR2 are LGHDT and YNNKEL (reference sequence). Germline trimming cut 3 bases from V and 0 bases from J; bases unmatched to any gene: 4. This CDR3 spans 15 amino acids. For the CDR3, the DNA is TGTGCCAGCAGCCACGACAGGGTTACTAACTATGGCTACACCTTC. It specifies CASSHDRVTNYGYTF.

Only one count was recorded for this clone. CDR3 in DNA: TGCGCCAGCAGCCATTTTCCGACAGGGTCCTTCCCCGAGCAGTACTTC. The encoded protein is CASSHFPTGSFPEQYF. The chain uses TRBV4-1 and TRBJ2-7; 7 bases line up with TRBD1. V shed 3 bases, J shed 6 bases, and the junction held 14 bases outside the gene matches. This CDR3 is built from 16 residues. The germline gives CDR1 MGHRA, CDR2 YSYEKL.

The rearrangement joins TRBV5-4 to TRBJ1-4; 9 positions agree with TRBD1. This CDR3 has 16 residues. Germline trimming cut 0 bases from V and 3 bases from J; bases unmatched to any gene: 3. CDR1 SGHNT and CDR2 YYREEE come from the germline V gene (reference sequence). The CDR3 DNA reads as TGTGCCAGCAGCTTGGACAGGGGGCTATCTAATGAAAAACTGTTTTTT. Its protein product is CASSLDRGLSNEKLFF.

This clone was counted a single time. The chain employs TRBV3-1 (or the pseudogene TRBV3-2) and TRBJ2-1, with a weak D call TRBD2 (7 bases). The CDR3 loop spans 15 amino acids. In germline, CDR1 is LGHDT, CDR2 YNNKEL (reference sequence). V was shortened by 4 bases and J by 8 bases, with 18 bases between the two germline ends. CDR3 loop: CASSRGRGRVDEQFF. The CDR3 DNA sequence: TGTGCCAGCAGCCGCGGGCGGGGGCGTGTCGATGAGCAGTTCTTC.

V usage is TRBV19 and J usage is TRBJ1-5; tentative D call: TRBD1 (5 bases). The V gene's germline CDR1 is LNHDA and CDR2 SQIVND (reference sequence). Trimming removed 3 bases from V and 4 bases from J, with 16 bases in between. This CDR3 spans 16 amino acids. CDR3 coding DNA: TGTGCCAGTAGTATCTCTCCCAGGGTCTATAATCAGCCCCAGCATTTT. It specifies CASSISPRVYNQPQHF.

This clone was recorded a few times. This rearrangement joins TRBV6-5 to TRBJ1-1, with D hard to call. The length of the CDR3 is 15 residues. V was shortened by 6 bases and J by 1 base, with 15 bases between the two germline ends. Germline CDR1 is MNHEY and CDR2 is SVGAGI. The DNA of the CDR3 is TGTGCCAGCAGGAAGACTGGTGGTCCGAACACTGAAGCTTTCTTT. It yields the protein CASRKTGGPNTEAFF.

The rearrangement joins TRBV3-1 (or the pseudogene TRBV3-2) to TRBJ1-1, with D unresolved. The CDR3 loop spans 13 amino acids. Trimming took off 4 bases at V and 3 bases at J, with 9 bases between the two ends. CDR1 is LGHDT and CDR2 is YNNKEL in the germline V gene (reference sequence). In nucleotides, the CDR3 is TGTGCCAGCAGCCCAAGAGTGGACACTGAAGCTTTCTTT. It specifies CASSPRVDTEAFF.

In DNA form, the CDR3 reads TGTGCCAGCAGCTTAGTTTCGAATGAGCAGTTCTTC. Its translation: CASSLVSNEQFF. The V call is TRBV11-2, the J call TRBJ2-1; unclear D gene. CDR1 SGHAT and CDR2 FQNNGV come from the germline V gene. This CDR3 has 12 amino acids. V was cut by 1 base and J by 7 bases, with 5 bases left in between. Looking up the rest from reference TRBV11-2 and TRBJ2-1 gives the full variable domain: EAGVAQSPRYKIIEKRQSVAFWCNPISGHATLYWYQQILGQGPKLLIQFQNNGVVDDSQLPKDRFSAERLKGVDSTLKIQPAKLEDSAVYLCASSLVSNEQFFGPGTRLTVL.

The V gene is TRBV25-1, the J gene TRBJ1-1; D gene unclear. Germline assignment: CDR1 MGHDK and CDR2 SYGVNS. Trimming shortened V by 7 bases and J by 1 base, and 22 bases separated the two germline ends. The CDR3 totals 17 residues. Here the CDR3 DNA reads TGTGCCAGCACGGCACCCGGGATAAAGACTACGAACACTGAAGCTTTCTTT. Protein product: CASTAPGIKTTNTEAFF.

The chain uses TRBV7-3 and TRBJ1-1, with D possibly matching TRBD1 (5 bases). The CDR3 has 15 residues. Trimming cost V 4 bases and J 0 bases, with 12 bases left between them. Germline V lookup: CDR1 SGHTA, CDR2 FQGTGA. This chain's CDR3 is CASSSGLIMNTEAFF. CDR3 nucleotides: TGTGCCAGCAGCTCGGGACTGATCATGAACACTGAAGCTTTCTTT.

The CDR3 spells CATSPSSGLAVSSSYNEQFF. Written as DNA, the CDR3 is TGTGCCACCAGTCCCAGCTCGGGACTAGCGGTTTCTAGCTCCTACAATGAGCAGTTCTTC. This chain uses TRBV24-1 with TRBJ2-1, with 11 bases lining up with TRBD2. The V and J ends lost 6 bases and 0 bases, in that order; junction bases with no gene match: 15. The germline V gene has CDR1 KGHDR and CDR2 SFDVKD. The CDR3 is made up of 20 amino acids.

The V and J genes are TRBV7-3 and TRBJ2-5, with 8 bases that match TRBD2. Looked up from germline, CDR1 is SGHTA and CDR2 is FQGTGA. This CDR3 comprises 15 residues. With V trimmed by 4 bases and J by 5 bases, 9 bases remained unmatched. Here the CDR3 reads CASSSDSGGLETQYF. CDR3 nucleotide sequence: TGTGCCAGCAGCTCAGACAGCGGGGGATTGGAGACCCAGTACTTC.

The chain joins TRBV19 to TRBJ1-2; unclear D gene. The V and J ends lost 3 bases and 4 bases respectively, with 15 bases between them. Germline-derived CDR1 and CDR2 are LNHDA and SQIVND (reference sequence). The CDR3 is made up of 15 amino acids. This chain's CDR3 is CASSIDTSNLYGYTF. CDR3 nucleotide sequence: TGTGCCAGTAGTATCGACACCTCGAACCTCTATGGCTACACCTTC.

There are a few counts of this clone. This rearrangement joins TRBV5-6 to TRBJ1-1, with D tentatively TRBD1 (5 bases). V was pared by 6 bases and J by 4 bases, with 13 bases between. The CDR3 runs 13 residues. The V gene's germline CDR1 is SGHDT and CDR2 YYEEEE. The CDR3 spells CASIRTGGTEAFF. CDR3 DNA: TGTGCCAGCATCCGGACGGGGGGCACTGAAGCTTTCTTT.

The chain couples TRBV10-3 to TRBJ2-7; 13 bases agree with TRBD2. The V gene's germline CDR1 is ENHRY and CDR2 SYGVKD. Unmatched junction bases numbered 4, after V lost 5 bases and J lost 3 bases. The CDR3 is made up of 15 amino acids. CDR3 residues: CAISSTSGGYYEQYF. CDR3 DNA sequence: TGTGCCATCAGTTCGACTAGCGGGGGGTACTACGAGCAGTACTTC.

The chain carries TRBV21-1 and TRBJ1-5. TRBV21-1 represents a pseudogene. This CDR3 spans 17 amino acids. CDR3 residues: CASSKRGGRAADRPQHF. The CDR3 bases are TGTGCCAGCAGCAAAAGGGGGGGTAGGGCCGCCGATCGTCCCCAGCATTTT.

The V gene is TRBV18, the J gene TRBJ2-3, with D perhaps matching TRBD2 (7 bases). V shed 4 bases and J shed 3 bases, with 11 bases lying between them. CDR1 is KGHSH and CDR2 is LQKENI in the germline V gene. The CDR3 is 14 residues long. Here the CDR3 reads CASSQAGTTDTQYF. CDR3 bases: TGTGCCAGCTCACAAGCGGGGACAACAGATACGCAGTATTTT.

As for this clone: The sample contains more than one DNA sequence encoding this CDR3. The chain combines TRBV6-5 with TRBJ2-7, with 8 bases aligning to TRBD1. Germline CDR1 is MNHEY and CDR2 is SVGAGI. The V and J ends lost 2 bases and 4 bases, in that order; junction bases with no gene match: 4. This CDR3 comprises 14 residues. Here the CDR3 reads CASSYGQGAYEQYF. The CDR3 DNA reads TGTGCCAGCAGTTACGGGCAGGGGGCTTACGAGCAGTACTTC.

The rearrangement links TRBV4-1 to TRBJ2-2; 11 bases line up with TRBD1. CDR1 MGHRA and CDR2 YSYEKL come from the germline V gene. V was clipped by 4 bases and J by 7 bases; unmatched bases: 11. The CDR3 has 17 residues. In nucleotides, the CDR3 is TGCGCCAGCAGCCGATCGGGAGGGACAGGGGGTTTCGGGGAGCTGTTTTTT. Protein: CASSRSGGTGGFGELFF.

The CDR3 DNA reads TGCGCCAGCAGCCAAGGGCGGGGGGGCGCAGATACGCAGTATTTT. It encodes CASSQGRGGADTQYF. This chain uses TRBV4-3 with TRBJ2-3; 9 nucleotides agree with TRBD2. The CDR3 is made up of 15 amino acids. Looked up from germline, CDR1 is LGHNA and CDR2 is YSLEER. Trimming took 1 base from V and 4 from J; bases not matched to a gene: 3.

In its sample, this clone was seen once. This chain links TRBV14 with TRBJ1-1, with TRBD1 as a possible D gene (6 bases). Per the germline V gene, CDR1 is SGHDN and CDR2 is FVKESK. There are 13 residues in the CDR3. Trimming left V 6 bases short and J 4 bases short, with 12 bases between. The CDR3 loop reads CASRHRETTEAFF. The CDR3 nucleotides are TGTGCCAGCAGGCACAGGGAGACCACTGAAGCTTTCTTT.